This note documents a single T cell receptor (beta chain) sequence. Its antigen is undetermined. The PCR used 60 Vbeta and 13 Jbeta primers. Some clones are missing from TCRdb's copy, which holds only in-frame ones; the method was immunoSEQ multiplex PCR. The table includes around 150,000 clones, approximately 79% detected once. The record originates from a study of cytomegalovirus exposure and HLA in healthy donors. The overall study: Falling in the Caucasian-associated ancestry cluster were 81% of 398 genotyped donors. Study-wide findings and caveats: A later analysis linked a missense DCLRE1C variant to TCR beta V- and J-gene trimming.

Healthy people donating bone marrow made up the donors. This CDR3 is 12 amino acids long. V was clipped by 3 bases and J by 6 bases, with 7 bases between them. Germline CDR1 MNHEY, CDR2 SMNVEV (reference sequence). The J gene is TRBJ2-3, the V gene TRBV27; D uncertain. This clonotype originated in a man aged 40-49 years in good health and CMV-seronegative. Input material: PBMCs. The CDR3 DNA reads TGTGCCAGCAGTTTTCGAGGTGATACGCAGTATTTT. Encoded protein: CASSFRGDTQYF.